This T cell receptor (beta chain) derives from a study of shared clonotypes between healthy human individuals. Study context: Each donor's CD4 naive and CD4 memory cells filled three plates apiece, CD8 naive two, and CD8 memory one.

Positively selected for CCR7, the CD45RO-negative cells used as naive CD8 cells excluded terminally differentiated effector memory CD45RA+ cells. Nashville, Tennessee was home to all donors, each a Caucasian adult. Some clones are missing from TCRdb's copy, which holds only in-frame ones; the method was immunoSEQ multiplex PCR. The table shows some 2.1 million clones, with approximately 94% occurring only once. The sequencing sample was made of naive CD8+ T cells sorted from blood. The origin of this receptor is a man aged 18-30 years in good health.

In DNA, the CDR3 is TGTGCCAGCACTCGCCGGTCGGGCGGGGAGATGAGAAACACCATATATTTT. Its protein product is CASTRRSGGEMRNTIYF. The V call is TRBV11-2, the J call TRBJ1-3, with D unclear. V was cut by 7 bases and J by 5 bases, with 24 bases left in between. The germline V gene has CDR1 SGHAT and CDR2 FQNNGV. The CDR3 covers 17 residues.